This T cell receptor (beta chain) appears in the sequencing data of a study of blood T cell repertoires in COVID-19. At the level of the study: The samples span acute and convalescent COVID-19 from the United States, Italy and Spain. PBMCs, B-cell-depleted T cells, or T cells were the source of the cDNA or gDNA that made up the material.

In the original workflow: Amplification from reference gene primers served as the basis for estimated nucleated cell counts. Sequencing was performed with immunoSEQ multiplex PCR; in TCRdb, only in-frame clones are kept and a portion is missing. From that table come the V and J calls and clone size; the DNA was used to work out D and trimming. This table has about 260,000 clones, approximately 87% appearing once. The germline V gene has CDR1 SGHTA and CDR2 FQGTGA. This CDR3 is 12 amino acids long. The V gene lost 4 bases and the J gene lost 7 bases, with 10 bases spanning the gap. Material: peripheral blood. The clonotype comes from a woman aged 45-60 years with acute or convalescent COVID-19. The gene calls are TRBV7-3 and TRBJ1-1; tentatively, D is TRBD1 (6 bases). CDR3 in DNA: TGTGCCAGCAGCTCCTCAGGGGTTGAAGCTTTCTTT. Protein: CASSSSGVEAFF. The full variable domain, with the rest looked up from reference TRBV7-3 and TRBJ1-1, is GAGVSQTPSNKVTEKGKYVELRCDPISGHTALYWYRQSLGQGPEFLIYFQGTGAADDSGLPNDRFFAVRPEGSVSTLKIQRTERGDSAVYLCASSSSGVEAFFGQGTRLTVV.